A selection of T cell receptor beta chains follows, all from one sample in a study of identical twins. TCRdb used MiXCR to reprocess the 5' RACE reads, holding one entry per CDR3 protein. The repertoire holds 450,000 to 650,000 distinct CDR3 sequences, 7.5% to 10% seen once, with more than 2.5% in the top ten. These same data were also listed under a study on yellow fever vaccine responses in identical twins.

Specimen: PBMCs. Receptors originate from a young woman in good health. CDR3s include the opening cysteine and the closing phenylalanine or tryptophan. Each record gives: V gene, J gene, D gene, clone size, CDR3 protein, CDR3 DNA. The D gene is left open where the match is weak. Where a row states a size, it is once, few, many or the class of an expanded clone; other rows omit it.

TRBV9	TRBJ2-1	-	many	CASSVGIVLGSYNEQFF	TGTGCCAGCAGCGTAGGTATAGTCCTTGGCTCCTACAATGAGCAGTTCTTC
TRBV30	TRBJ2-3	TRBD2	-	CAWSVGSSGRRGTDTQYF	TGTGCCTGGAGTGTAGGATCTAGCGGGAGACGGGGCACAGATACGCAGTATTTT
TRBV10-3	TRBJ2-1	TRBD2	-	CAISGASGSNNEQFF	TGTGCCATCAGTGGGGCTAGCGGGAGTAACAATGAGCAGTTCTTC
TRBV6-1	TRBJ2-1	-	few	CASTHRRKGGLSYNEQFF	TGTGCCAGCACCCATCGGCGGAAAGGGGGACTATCCTACAATGAGCAGTTCTTC
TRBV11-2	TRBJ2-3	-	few	CASSLDLGLGGTDTQYF	TGTGCCAGCAGCTTAGATTTGGGCCTTGGGGGGACAGATACGCAGTATTTT
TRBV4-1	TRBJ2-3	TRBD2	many	CASSQEVRAGLTDTQYF	TGCGCCAGCAGCCAAGAAGTACGAGCGGGGCTCACAGATACGCAGTATTTT
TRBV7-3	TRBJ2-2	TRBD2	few	CASSERGSRLNTGELFF	TGTGCCAGCAGTGAGCGGGGGTCGCGGCTTAACACCGGGGAGCTGTTTTTT
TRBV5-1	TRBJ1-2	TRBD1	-	CASSLEGTGSYGYTF	TGCGCCAGCAGCTTGGAAGGGACAGGATCCTATGGCTACACCTTC
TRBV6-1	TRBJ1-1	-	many	CASNTKDGAVNAFF	TGTGCCAGCAACACTAAGGATGGTGCGGTTAACGCTTTCTTT
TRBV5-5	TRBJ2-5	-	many	CASSSPPGRQETQYF	TGTGCCAGCAGCTCCCCCCCGGGGAGACAAGAGACCCAGTACTTC
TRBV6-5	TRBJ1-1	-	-	CASSFLGHNTEAFF	TGTGCCAGCAGTTTCTTGGGCCACAACACTGAAGCTTTCTTT
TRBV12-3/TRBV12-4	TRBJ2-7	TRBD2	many	CASSFSSGASYEQYF	TGTGCCAGCAGTTTTTCTAGCGGGGCCTCCTACGAGCAGTACTTC
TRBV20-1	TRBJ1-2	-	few	CSASVGHNGKYGYTF	TGCAGTGCTAGCGTGGGTCACAACGGAAAATATGGCTACACCTTC
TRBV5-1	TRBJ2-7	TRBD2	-	CASSPGHSGGYSDEQYF	TGCGCCAGCAGCCCGGGGCATAGCGGGGGGTATTCGGACGAGCAGTACTTC
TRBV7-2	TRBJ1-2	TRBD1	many	CASSLAQGALGYTF	TGTGCCAGCAGCTTAGCGCAGGGGGCGCTTGGCTACACCTTC
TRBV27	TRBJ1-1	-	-	CASSIQRAGAEAFF	TGTGCCAGCAGTATCCAAAGGGCGGGCGCTGAAGCTTTCTTT
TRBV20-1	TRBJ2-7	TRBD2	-	CSARELASGGSYEQYF	TGCAGTGCTAGAGAGTTAGCTAGCGGGGGCTCCTACGAGCAGTACTTC
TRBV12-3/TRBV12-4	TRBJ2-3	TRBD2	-	CASRLQGTSRGTDTQYF	TGTGCCAGCAGATTACAAGGGACTAGCAGAGGCACAGATACGCAGTATTTT
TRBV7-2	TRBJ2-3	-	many	CASSSQIRGSADTQYF	TGTGCCAGCAGCTCACAGATCAGGGGTTCCGCAGATACGCAGTATTTT
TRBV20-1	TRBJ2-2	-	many	CSAGRVAPTGELFF	TGCAGTGCAGGGCGGGTGGCGCCTACCGGGGAGCTGTTTTTT
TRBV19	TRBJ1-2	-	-	CASSMASDNYGYTF	TGTGCCAGTAGTATGGCCAGCGATAACTATGGCTACACCTTC
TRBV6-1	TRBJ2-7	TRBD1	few	CASILGQGGAYEQYF	TGTGCCAGCATCCTAGGACAGGGGGGGGCCTACGAGCAGTACTTC
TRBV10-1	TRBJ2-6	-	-	CASSENRVGANVLTF	TGCGCCAGCAGCGAAAACAGGGTCGGGGCCAACGTCCTGACTTTC
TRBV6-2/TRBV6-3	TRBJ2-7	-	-	CASSYLPAGQAYEQYF	TGTGCCAGCAGTTACCTACCTGCGGGGCAGGCCTACGAGCAGTACTTC
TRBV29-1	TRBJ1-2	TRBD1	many	CSVAGQETYGYTF	TGCAGCGTAGCTGGACAGGAGACCTATGGCTACACCTTC
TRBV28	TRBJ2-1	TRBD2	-	CASRFSGGAYEQFF	TGTGCCAGCAGGTTTAGCGGGGGGGCCTATGAGCAGTTCTTC
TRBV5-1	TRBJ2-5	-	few	CASSLGLNIETQYF	TGCGCCAGCAGCTTAGGCTTGAACATAGAGACCCAGTACTTC
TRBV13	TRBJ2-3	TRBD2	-	CASSLRRGGEFTDTQYF	TGTGCCAGCAGCTTAAGACGCGGGGGGGAGTTCACAGATACGCAGTATTTT
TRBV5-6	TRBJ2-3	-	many	CASSFDRYTDTQYF	TGTGCCAGCAGCTTCGACAGATACACAGATACGCAGTATTTT
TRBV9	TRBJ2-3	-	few	CASSVGFTDTQYF	TGTGCCAGCAGCGTGGGTTTCACAGATACGCAGTATTTT
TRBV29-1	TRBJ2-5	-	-	CSVDMVVGRATQYF	TGCAGCGTTGATATGGTCGTTGGTCGGGCGACCCAGTACTTC
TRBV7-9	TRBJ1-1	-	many	CASSSRSGGDTEAFF	TGTGCCAGCAGCTCCCGATCCGGGGGGGACACTGAAGCTTTCTTT
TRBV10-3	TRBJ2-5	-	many	CASRPGVETQYF	TGTGCCAGCAGACCGGGGGTGGAGACCCAGTACTTC
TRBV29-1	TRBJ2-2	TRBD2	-	CSVVDLAENTGELFF	TGCAGCGTTGTGGACCTAGCGGAGAACACCGGGGAGCTGTTTTTT
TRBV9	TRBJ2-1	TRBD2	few	CASSLTSGGGAYNEQFF	TGTGCCAGCAGCCTAACTAGCGGGGGGGGCGCCTACAATGAGCAGTTCTTC
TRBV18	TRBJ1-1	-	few	CASSPYLGEAFF	TGTGCCAGCTCACCTTACCTGGGTGAAGCTTTCTTT
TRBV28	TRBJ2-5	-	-	CASSLPRGIETQYF	TGTGCCAGCAGCCTCCCCCGGGGGATAGAGACCCAGTACTTC
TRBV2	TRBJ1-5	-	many	CASSGGGQPQHF	TGTGCCAGCAGTGGCGGGGGTCAGCCCCAGCATTTT
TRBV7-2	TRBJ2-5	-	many	CASSLERGPETQYF	TGTGCCAGCAGCTTAGAACGGGGCCCAGAGACCCAGTACTTC
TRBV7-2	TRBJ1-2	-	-	CASSKREDGNYGYTF	TGTGCCAGCAGCAAGAGAGAGGACGGGAACTATGGCTACACCTTC
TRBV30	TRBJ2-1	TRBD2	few	CAWSVAGLAAYNEQFF	TGTGCCTGGAGTGTTGCGGGACTAGCGGCATACAATGAGCAGTTCTTC
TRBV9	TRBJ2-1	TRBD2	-	CASSVEGSGGYNEQFF	TGTGCCAGCAGCGTAGAAGGTAGCGGGGGGTACAATGAGCAGTTCTTC
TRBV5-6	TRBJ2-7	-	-	CASSGARAYEQYF	TGTGCCAGCAGCGGGGCCAGGGCCTACGAGCAGTACTTC
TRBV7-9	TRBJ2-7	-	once	CASSLDAGTGYEQYF	TGTGCCAGCAGCTTAGATGCGGGAACCGGCTACGAGCAGTACTTC
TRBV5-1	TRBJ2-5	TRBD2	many	CASSLDRGGRETQYF	TGCGCCAGCAGCTTGGATCGGGGGGGCCGAGAGACCCAGTACTTC
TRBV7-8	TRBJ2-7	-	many	CASSPAGVSPYEQYF	TGTGCCAGCAGCCCCGCCGGGGTCAGTCCCTACGAGCAGTACTTC
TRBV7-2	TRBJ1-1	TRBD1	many	CASSSGTVNTEAFF	TGTGCCAGCAGCTCCGGGACAGTGAACACTGAAGCTTTCTTT